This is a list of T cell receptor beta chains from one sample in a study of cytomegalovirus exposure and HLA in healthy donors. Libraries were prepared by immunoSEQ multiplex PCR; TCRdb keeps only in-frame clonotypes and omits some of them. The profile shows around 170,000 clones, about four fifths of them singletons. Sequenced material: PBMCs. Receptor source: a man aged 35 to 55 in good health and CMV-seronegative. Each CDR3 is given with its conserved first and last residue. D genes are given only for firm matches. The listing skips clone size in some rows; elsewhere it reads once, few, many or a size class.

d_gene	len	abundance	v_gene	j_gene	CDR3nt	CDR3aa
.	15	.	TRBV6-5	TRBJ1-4	TGTGCCAGCAGTTTTCGACAGGAGTCTAATGAAAAACTGTTTTTT	CASSFRQESNEKLFF
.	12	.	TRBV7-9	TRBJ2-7	TGTGCCAGCAGCTTAGTTAGCTACGAGCAGTACTTC	CASSLVSYEQYF
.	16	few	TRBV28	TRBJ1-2	TGTGCCAGCAGTTTGCAAGACAGGCCGATCCTCTATGGCTACACCTTC	CASSLQDRPILYGYTF
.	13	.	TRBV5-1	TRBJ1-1	TGCGCCAGCAGCTTAGAGTGGAACACTGAAGCTTTCTTT	CASSLEWNTEAFF
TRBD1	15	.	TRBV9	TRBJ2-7	TGTGCCAGCAGCGTCGACAGGGGCGCGGGGCACGAGCAGTACTTC	CASSVDRGAGHEQYF
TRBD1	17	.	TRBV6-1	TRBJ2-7	TGTGCCAGCAGTGCCCCTCCTAACCGGGACAGGGGTTCTCGGCAGTACTTC	CASSAPPNRDRGSRQYF
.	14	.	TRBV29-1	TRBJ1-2	TGCAGCTGTAGGGGGACGGTGAATCGCTATGGCTACACCTTC	CSCRGTVNRYGYTF
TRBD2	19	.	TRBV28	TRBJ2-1	TGTGCCAGCAGTTTACTTCCGGGGGCTAGCGGGAGGGCGAACAATGAGCAGTTCTTC	CASSLLPGASGRANNEQFF
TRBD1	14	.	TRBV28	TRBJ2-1	TGTGCCAGCAGTCCTGGGACAGGTTATGGGGTGCAGTTCTTC	CASSPGTGYGVQFF
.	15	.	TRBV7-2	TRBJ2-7	TGTGCCAGCAGCTTAGTTCCCGACAGCTCCTACGAGCAGTACTTC	CASSLVPDSSYEQYF
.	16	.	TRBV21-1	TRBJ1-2	TGTGCCAGCATCCAAGAGGCAGGGGTGGGTCTGGAAGGCTACACCTTC	CASIQEAGVGLEGYTF
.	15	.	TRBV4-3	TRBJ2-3	TGCGCCAGCAGCCTCAGGAGGGTGGCCTCAGATACGCAGTATTTT	CASSLRRVASDTQYF
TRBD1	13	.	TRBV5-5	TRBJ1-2	TGTGCCAGCAGCCCGACAGGGCTATATGGCTACACCTTC	CASSPTGLYGYTF
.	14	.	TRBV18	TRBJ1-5	TGTGCCAGCTCACCTTCGGGGGGCGGTCAGCCCCAGCATTTT	CASSPSGGGQPQHF
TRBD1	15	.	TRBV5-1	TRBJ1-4	TGCGCCAGCAGCTTGGTATCAGGGGGTAATGAAAAACTGTTTTTT	CASSLVSGGNEKLFF
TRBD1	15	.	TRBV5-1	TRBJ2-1	TGCGCCAGCAGCTTGGGGGACAGGGTCGCGGATGAGCAGTTCTTC	CASSLGDRVADEQFF
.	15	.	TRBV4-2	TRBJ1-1	TGTGCCAGCAGCCAAGTTGAGGGCATGAACACTGAAGTTTTCTTT	CASSQVEGMNTEVFF
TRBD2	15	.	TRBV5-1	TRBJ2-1	TGCGCCAGCAGCTCTGGACTAGCGGGATCCAATGAGCAGTTCTTC	CASSSGLAGSNEQFF
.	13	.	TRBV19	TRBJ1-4	TGTGCCAGTAGTCTCAGGGGCCGGGAAAAACTGTTTTTT	CASSLRGREKLFF
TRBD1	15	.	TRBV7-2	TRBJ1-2	TGTGCCAGCAGCGATGGACAGGGGGCAAGGAGTGGCTACACCTTC	CASSDGQGARSGYTF
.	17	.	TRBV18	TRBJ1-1	TGTGCCAGCTCACCTTATCCTCGGCAGGGGCGAGGCACTGAAGCTTTCTTT	CASSPYPRQGRGTEAFF
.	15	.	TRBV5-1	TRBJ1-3	TGCGCCAGCAGCTTGGCCTCCACTCTCAGGGGAACCATATATTTT	CASSLASTLRGTIYF
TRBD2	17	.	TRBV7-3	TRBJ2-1	TGTGCCAGCAGCTTAACCCCCGGCGGGGGGCCCTACAATGAGCAGTTCTTC	CASSLTPGGGPYNEQFF
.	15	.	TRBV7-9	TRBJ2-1	TGTTCCAGCAGCTTAGTGGCGGGTTCCTACAATGAGCAGTTCTTC	CSSSLVAGSYNEQFF
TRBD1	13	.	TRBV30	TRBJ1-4	TGTGCCTGGATAGACAGGGCTAATGAAAAACTGTTTTTT	CAWIDRANEKLFF
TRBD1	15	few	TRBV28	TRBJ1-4	TGTGCCAGCAGTGTGACAGGGGCGCAAGATGAAAAACTGTTTTTT	CASSVTGAQDEKLFF
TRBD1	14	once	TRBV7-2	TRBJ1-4	TGTGCCAGCAGCCGAACCACAGGGGGTGAAAAACTGTTTTTT	CASSRTTGGEKLFF
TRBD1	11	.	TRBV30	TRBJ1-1	TGTGCCGCACTCAGGGGGTATGAAGCTTTCTTT	CAALRGYEAFF
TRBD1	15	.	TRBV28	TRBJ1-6	TGTGCCAGCAGTCGGTCGGACAGGGGGGGGTCACCCCTCCACTTT	CASSRSDRGGSPLHF
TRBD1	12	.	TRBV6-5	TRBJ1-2	TGTGCCAGCAGTGACAGGGTCTATGGCTACACCTTC	CASSDRVYGYTF
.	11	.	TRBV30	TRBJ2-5	TGTGCCTGGAGTGTTCGTTGGACCCAGTACTTC	CAWSVRWTQYF
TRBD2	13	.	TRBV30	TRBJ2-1	TGTGCCTTGGCGGGAGTGAGTGGTAATGAGCAGTTCTTC	CALAGVSGNEQFF
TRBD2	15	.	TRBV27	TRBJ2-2	TGTGCCAGCAGTTTGGGGGGGGAGGGCACCGGGGAGCTGTTTTTT	CASSLGGEGTGELFF
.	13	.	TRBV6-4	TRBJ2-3	TGTGCCAGCAGTGAAACTAGATCCCATACGCAGTATTTT	CASSETRSHTQYF
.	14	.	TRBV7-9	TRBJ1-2	TGTGCCAGCAGCTTCACGGGCGGGGGCTATGGCTACACCTTC	CASSFTGGGYGYTF
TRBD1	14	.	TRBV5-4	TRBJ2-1	TGTGCCAGCAGCTTGAGGGACAGCTACAATGAGCAGTTCTTC	CASSLRDSYNEQFF
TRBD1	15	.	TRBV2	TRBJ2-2	TGTGCCAGCAGTACCGGACAGGGCACCACCGGGGAGCTGTTTTTT	CASSTGQGTTGELFF
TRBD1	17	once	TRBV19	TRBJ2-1	TGTGCCAGTAGTATGGCCAGACAGGGGCTTTCCTACAATGAGCAGTTCTTC	CASSMARQGLSYNEQFF
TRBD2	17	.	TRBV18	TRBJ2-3	TGTGCCAGCTCACCACGCGGGGGGCTTCCTAACACAGATACGCAGTATTTT	CASSPRGGLPNTDTQYF
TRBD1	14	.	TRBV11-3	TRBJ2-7	TGTGCCAGCAGCCCCAGGACAGGGGCCTACGAGCAGTACTTC	CASSPRTGAYEQYF
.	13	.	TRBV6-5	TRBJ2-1	TGTGCCAGCAGTTACTCGGCCCTCAATGAGCAGTTCTTC	CASSYSALNEQFF